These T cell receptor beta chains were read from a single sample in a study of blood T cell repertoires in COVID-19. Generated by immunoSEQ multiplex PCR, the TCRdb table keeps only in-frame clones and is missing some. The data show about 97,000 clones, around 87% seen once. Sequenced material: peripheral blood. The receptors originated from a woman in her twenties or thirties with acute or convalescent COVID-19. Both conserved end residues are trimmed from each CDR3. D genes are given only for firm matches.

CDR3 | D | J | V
ASSTAGGSEELF | TRBD2 | TRBJ2-2 | TRBV5-4
ASSWDRPQTGELF | TRBD1 | TRBJ2-2 | TRBV27
ASSSLSVFTDTQY | . | TRBJ2-3 | TRBV7-6
ASSRQGATEAF | TRBD1 | TRBJ1-1 | TRBV6-6
ASSLEQDYGYT | . | TRBJ1-2 | TRBV5-6
ASSSSGEYNEQF | TRBD2 | TRBJ2-1 | TRBV7-3
ASSSTGTSSYNEQF | TRBD2 | TRBJ2-1 | TRBV11-3
ASSLGRTGRNQPQH | TRBD1 | TRBJ1-5 | TRBV27
ASSSGTSAGDTQY | TRBD2 | TRBJ2-3 | TRBV7-9
ASTAKDTSYEQY | . | TRBJ2-7 | TRBV27
ASTPPGQHYEQY | TRBD1 | TRBJ2-7 | TRBV10-2
SALTYEQY | . | TRBJ2-7 | TRBV20-1
AWSMQGVYEKLF | TRBD1 | TRBJ1-4 | TRBV30
ASSVAAGPATEQY | . | TRBJ2-7 | TRBV9
AIRGTGGGTEAF | TRBD1 | TRBJ1-1 | TRBV10-3
ATSSESAGAAYNEQF | . | TRBJ2-1 | TRBV15
ASSSRNLNTEAF | . | TRBJ1-1 | TRBV28
ASTEPSSYNEQF | . | TRBJ2-1 | TRBV5-1
ASSWALAGVTGELF | TRBD2 | TRBJ2-2 | TRBV11-3
ARTGTGGHEQY | TRBD1 | TRBJ2-7 | TRBV2
ASSEASRGQGGYT | . | TRBJ1-2 | TRBV2
ASSTSGTGNYEQY | TRBD1 | TRBJ2-7 | TRBV19
ASSQYGGGSLNEQF | TRBD2 | TRBJ2-1 | TRBV3-1/TRBV3-2
ASSLRQVHNEQF | . | TRBJ2-1 | TRBV4-1
ASSFGGGVRY | TRBD2 | TRBJ2-3 | TRBV11-2
ASSADRNTEAF | . | TRBJ1-1 | TRBV6-4
ASSPHRENSPLH | . | TRBJ1-6 | TRBV28
ASSPGSRSTGSPLH | . | TRBJ1-6 | TRBV7-6
ASAPGTGPNSNTGELF | TRBD1 | TRBJ2-2 | TRBV7-9
ASSWDRTSYEQY | TRBD1 | TRBJ2-7 | TRBV2
ASSVGAGNEQF | . | TRBJ2-1 | TRBV9
ASSLDRVNTEAF | . | TRBJ1-1 | TRBV7-9
ASSIRLAGAISSYNEQF | TRBD2 | TRBJ2-1 | TRBV19
ASSFRTGSTNTEAF | TRBD1 | TRBJ1-1 | TRBV28
ASTRGHKSGANVLT | . | TRBJ2-6 | TRBV5-1
AKTSGPNTEAF | . | TRBJ1-1 | TRBV2
ASSPLLEPVEAF | . | TRBJ1-1 | TRBV18
AISESGLPTAPLH | . | TRBJ1-6 | TRBV10-3
ASRLNLETEAF | . | TRBJ1-1 | TRBV11-2
ASRQGDAEAF | . | TRBJ1-1 | TRBV12-2
ASSSNLREIKY | . | TRBJ2-7 | TRBV6-5
ASSLMAGWNTGELF | . | TRBJ2-2 | TRBV5-1
ASSLFSNSPLH | . | TRBJ1-6 | TRBV11-2
ASSLLGGSGYGYT | . | TRBJ1-2 | TRBV28
ASTTTGYGYT | TRBD1 | TRBJ1-2 | TRBV28
ASRAAGGNYEQY | TRBD2 | TRBJ2-7 | TRBV6-5